Each of the 22 T cell receptor beta chains below was sequenced from the same sample in a study of cytomegalovirus exposure and HLA in healthy donors. Using immunoSEQ multiplex PCR, the repertoire was profiled, and TCRdb retains in-frame clones only, with some absent. The table has tens of thousands of clones, about 88% seen once. The sample was PBMCs. The source is a man in his late teens or twenties in good health and CMV-seronegative.

This clone occurred once. The chain uses TRBV7-2 and TRBJ1-1; D ambiguous. V lost 8 bases, J lost 13 bases, and 8 bases lay in between. In germline, CDR1 is SGHTA, CDR2 FQGNSA. The CDR3 has 8 residues. CDR3 nucleotide sequence: TGTGCCAGCGGGGAGGTTTTCTTT. Translating it yields CASGEVFF.

The CDR3 bases are TGTGCCAGTAGTATTCTGGGCGCAACTGAAGCTTTCTTT. Translated, it gives CASSILGATEAFF. The chain is built from TRBV19 and TRBJ1-1; D not resolved. Looked up from germline, CDR1 is LNHDA and CDR2 is SQIVND (reference sequence). V lost 3 bases and J 5 bases, leaving 10 bases between the germline ends. The CDR3 contains 13 residues. The full variable domain, completed using reference TRBV19 and TRBJ1-1, is DGGITQSPKYLFRKEGQNVTLSCEQNLNHDAMYWYRQDPGQGLRLIYYSQIVNDFQKGDIAEGYSVSREKKESFPLTVTSAQKNPTAFYLCASSILGATEAFFGQGTRLTVV.

The rearrangement links TRBV1 to TRBJ2-1; the table calls TRBD1, which could not be checked here. TRBV1 is listed as a pseudogene. CDR3 size: 15 residues. CDR3 bases: TGCACCAGCAGCCACCGACAGGGCCCATACAATGAGCAGTTCTTC. It yields the protein CTSSHRQGPYNEQFF.

The CDR3 sequence is CAWGPYDVGGGTGELFF. The DNA for the CDR3 is TGTGCCTGGGGCCCTTATGACGTGGGAGGAGGTACCGGGGAGCTGTTTTTT. The V and J genes are TRBV30 and TRBJ2-2; weak D call: TRBD2 (6 bases). Germline CDR1 and CDR2: GTSNPN and SVGIG (reference sequence). This CDR3 is built from 17 residues. With 5 bases removed from V and 5 bases from J, the gap between germline ends came to 24 bases.

This sequence joins TRBV18 and TRBJ1-1; 9 nucleotides match TRBD1. The junction had 3 bases not matched to a gene; V was cut back by 3 bases and J by 4 bases. This CDR3 region has 14 residues. CDR1 and CDR2 from the germline V gene are KGHSH and LQKENI. The CDR3 DNA follows: TGTGCCAGCTCACCCGGGACAGGGCGCACTGAAGCTTTCTTT. Residues: CASSPGTGRTEAFF.

The gene calls are TRBV6-5 and TRBJ2-5; 13 bases map to TRBD2. The CDR3 sequence is 15 residues long. The ends lost 7 bases at V and 5 bases at J; junction bases unmatched: 7. Germline V CDR1 and CDR2: MNHEY, SVGAGI. The CDR3 DNA follows: TGTGCCAGCAAACTAGCGGGAGGGCCGAGGGAGACCCAGTACTTC. Its translation is CASKLAGGPRETQYF.

The gene calls are TRBV7-2 and TRBJ2-5; 10 nucleotides line up with TRBD1. After removal of 5 bases from V and 5 bases from J, the junction contained 8 bases not matched to a gene. CDR3 length equals 15 residues. CDR1 is SGHTA, CDR2 FQGNSA, per germline. The CDR3 here is CASSPRQGAWETQYF. The CDR3 region has the DNA TGTGCCAGCAGCCCAAGACAGGGGGCATGGGAGACCCAGTACTTC.

The chain combines TRBV14 with TRBJ2-7, with 8 bases that match TRBD2. CDR3 size: 15 residues. Germline assignment: CDR1 SGHDN and CDR2 FVKESK. With 3 bases clipped from V and 1 base from J, the junction kept 5 bases outside the gene matches. In nucleotides, the CDR3 is TGTGCCAGCAGCCATGGGACTAGTTTGTCCTACGAGCAGTACTTC. Amino acid sequence: CASSHGTSLSYEQYF.

The CDR3 DNA sequence: TGCGCCAGCAGCTTGGGTCTCGGGACTAGCGGGACCGGGGAGCTGTTTTTT. Its protein is CASSLGLGTSGTGELFF. This chain joins TRBV5-1 and TRBJ2-2; TRBD2 matches 12 bases. Trimming at V came to 0 bases and at J to 5 bases, leaving 5 bases not matched to a gene. CDR3 size: 17 residues. CDR1 and CDR2 from the germline V gene are SGHRS and YFSETQ.

The V gene is TRBV28, the J gene TRBJ2-2; 8 bases fit TRBD2. The CDR3 has 15 residues. Germline CDR1 is MDHEN and CDR2 is SYDVKM. Trimming cost V 2 bases and J 7 bases; bases outside gene matches: 6. The CDR3 region is CASSLRLALYGELFF. CDR3 coding DNA: TGTGCCAGCAGTTTACGACTAGCGTTGTACGGGGAGCTGTTTTTT.

The V and J genes are TRBV19 and TRBJ2-1; D is perhaps TRBD2 (5 bases). The CDR3 has 14 residues. V lost 7 bases and J 7 bases, leaving 17 bases between the germline ends. In germline, CDR1 is LNHDA, CDR2 SQIVND (reference sequence). CDR3 sequence (DNA): TGTGCCAGTACCCCCCGGACTGAGCCGAATGAGCAGTTCTTC. Translated: CASTPRTEPNEQFF.

This sequence joins TRBV7-2 and TRBJ2-1; 8 bases line up with TRBD2. V lost 5 bases, J lost 6 bases, and 6 bases stayed unmatched. In germline, CDR1 is SGHTA, CDR2 FQGNSA. This CDR3 is built from 14 residues. CDR3 in amino acids: CASSTSGSSNEQFF. The CDR3 nucleotides read TGTGCCAGCAGCACCAGCGGGAGCAGCAATGAGCAGTTCTTC.

The chain is built from TRBV10-3 and TRBJ1-2; a weak D match, TRBD1 (6 bases). From germline, CDR1 is ENHRY and CDR2 SYGVKD. The length of the CDR3 is 16 residues. Trimming stripped 2 bases from V and 0 bases from J, with 13 bases between. CDR3 loop: CAISERTGKANYGYTF. The CDR3 coding sequence is TGTGCCATCAGTGAGCGCACAGGGAAGGCTAACTATGGCTACACCTTC.

The V call is TRBV7-2, the J call TRBJ2-7, with 9 bases matching TRBD2. After removal of 2 bases from V and 3 bases from J, the junction contained 5 bases not matched to a gene. The CDR3 runs to 15 residues. CDR1 is SGHTA and CDR2 is FQGNSA in the germline V gene. The CDR3 DNA sequence: TGTGCCAGCAGCTTACCGGGACTAGCAGGCTACGAGCAGTACTTC. Translating gives CASSLPGLAGYEQYF.

The V and J genes are TRBV19 and TRBJ2-6; 8 nucleotides agree with TRBD1. The CDR3 totals 16 residues. V gave up 1 base and J gave up 4 bases; unmatched junction bases: 3. CDR1 is LNHDA and CDR2 is SQIVND in the germline V gene (reference sequence). CDR3 DNA: TGTGCCAGTAGTATAGGCCAGGGGGCAGGGGCCAACGTCCTGACTTTC. This sequence encodes CASSIGQGAGANVLTF. Looking up the rest from reference TRBV19 and TRBJ2-6 gives the full variable domain: DGGITQSPKYLFRKEGQNVTLSCEQNLNHDAMYWYRQDPGQGLRLIYYSQIVNDFQKGDIAEGYSVSREKKESFPLTVTSAQKNPTAFYLCASSIGQGAGANVLTFGAGSRLTVL.

V usage is TRBV10-3 and J usage is TRBJ1-1, with TRBD1 matching 8 bases. The CDR3 loop spans 15 amino acids. Germline lookup yields CDR1 ENHRY and CDR2 SYGVKD. The V and J ends lost 6 bases and 1 base, in that order; junction bases with no gene match: 7. The CDR3 DNA is TGTGCCATCAGCACCGGGACAGGACCGAACACTGAAGCTTTCTTT. It is translated as CAISTGTGPNTEAFF.

V gene TRBV19 combines with J gene TRBJ1-1; D possibly corresponds to TRBD1 (5 bases). The V end was cut by 7 bases, the J end by 5 bases, with 14 bases between. The V gene's germline CDR1 is LNHDA and CDR2 SQIVND (reference sequence). The CDR3 runs 13 residues. CDR3 DNA sequence: TGTGCCAGTACTTTGAACCGGGGGACTGAAGCTTTCTTT. Its translation is CASTLNRGTEAFF. The whole variable domain, filled in from reference TRBV19 and TRBJ1-1, reads DGGITQSPKYLFRKEGQNVTLSCEQNLNHDAMYWYRQDPGQGLRLIYYSQIVNDFQKGDIAEGYSVSREKKESFPLTVTSAQKNPTAFYLCASTLNRGTEAFFGQGTRLTVV.

The chain joins TRBV28 to TRBJ1-2; TRBD1 aligns across 7 bases. There are 13 residues in the CDR3. Trimming cost V 9 bases and J 4 bases; bases outside gene matches: 8. CDR1 is MDHEN, CDR2 SYDVKM, per germline. This CDR3 reads CASLRQGGYGYTF. The CDR3 region has the DNA TGTGCCAGTCTAAGACAGGGCGGCTATGGCTACACCTTC.

This clone has only a few counts. V and J are TRBV5-4 and TRBJ2-7, with 15 positions matching TRBD2. Germline CDR1 is SGHNT and CDR2 is YYREEE (reference sequence). Trimming at V came to 2 bases and at J to 0 bases, leaving 9 bases not matched to a gene. CDR3 size: 19 residues. Written as DNA, the CDR3 is TGTGCCAGCAGCTTCGGGACTAGCGGGAGGAAAAGGAGCTCCTACGAGCAGTACTTC. This gives the protein CASSFGTSGRKRSSYEQYF.

V usage is TRBV6-5 and J usage is TRBJ1-2, with TRBD1 matching 10 bases. Germline CDR1 and CDR2: MNHEY and SVGAGI. CDR3 length: 15 residues. The junction had 9 bases not matched to a gene; V was cut back by 5 bases and J by 6 bases. The CDR3: CASSTLGTGDNGYTF. Written as DNA, the CDR3 is TGTGCCAGCAGTACGTTAGGGACAGGGGACAATGGCTACACCTTC.

The chain employs TRBV27 and TRBJ2-3, with 7 bases matching TRBD1. Looked up from germline, CDR1 is MNHEY and CDR2 is SMNVEV (reference sequence). Trimming at V came to 9 bases and at J to 2 bases, leaving 8 bases not matched to a gene. The CDR3 length is 14 residues. The CDR3 is CASSGQVNTDTQYF. The CDR3 DNA follows: TGTGCCAGTTCCGGACAGGTCAACACAGATACGCAGTATTTT.

V gene TRBV7-9 combines with J gene TRBJ2-7; D may be TRBD2 (6 bases). Germline assignment: CDR1 SEHNR and CDR2 FQNEAQ (reference sequence). CDR3 length: 14 residues. V dropped 5 bases and J dropped 7 bases, with 18 bases sitting between them. The CDR3 sequence is CASSPERLVQEQYF. CDR3 bases: TGTGCCAGCAGCCCGGAAAGACTAGTGCAGGAGCAGTACTTC.